These 8 T cell receptor beta chains came from one sample sequenced in a study of Ad26.COV2.S vaccination and SARS-CoV-2 variants. Sequencing was performed with immunoSEQ multiplex PCR; in TCRdb, only in-frame clones are kept and a portion is missing. Seen here are 350,000 to 450,000 clones, roughly 90% observed once, and the top ten hold more than 1.5%. Treatment specified: roughly 20 received Ad26.COV2.S at low or high dose, single or two shots; roughly five received placebo; per-sample allocation not given. Vaccine and placebo recipients were sampled on day 63 after the first injection. The sample here was peripheral blood, taken in a trial of Ad26.COV2.S vaccine versus placebo. The origin of the receptors is a person between 18 and 60 years old who received the Ad26.COV2.S COVID-19 vaccine or a placebo.

V is TRBV5-6 and J is TRBJ1-1; TRBD1 is a possible D gene (6 bases). The V gene lost 1 base and the J gene lost 7 bases, with 14 bases spanning the gap. The CDR3 is 14 amino acids. CDR1 and CDR2 from the germline V gene are SGHDT and YYEEEE. The CDR3 DNA follows: TGTGCCAGCAGCTTGCCAAGGGGGTCCCTTGAAGCTTTCTTT. As protein: CASSLPRGSLEAFF. Drawing the rest from reference TRBV5-6 and TRBJ1-1, the complete variable domain is DAGVTQSPTHLIKTRGQQVTLRCSPKSGHDTVSWYQQALGQGPQFIFQYYEEEERQRGNFPDRFSGHQFPNYSSELNVNALLLGDSALYLCASSLPRGSLEAFFGQGTRLTVV.

The chain recombines TRBV28 with TRBJ1-2; unclear D gene. Trimming removed 5 bases from V and 4 bases from J, with 8 bases in between. Germline assignment: CDR1 MDHEN and CDR2 SYDVKM. This CDR3 comprises 12 residues. Here the CDR3 DNA reads TGTGCCAGCAGTACACGGGGCTATGGCTACACCTTC. Translation: CASSTRGYGYTF.

V is TRBV19 and J is TRBJ2-1; D gene unclear. Trimming stripped 4 bases from V and 8 bases from J, with 6 bases between. This CDR3 has 11 residues. Germline V CDR1 and CDR2: LNHDA, SQIVND (reference sequence). CDR3 protein: CASSTSYEQFF. As DNA, the CDR3 is TGTGCCAGTAGTACGTCATATGAGCAGTTCTTC.

The chain recombines TRBV10-2 with TRBJ2-1; 8 bases fit TRBD2. V lost 4 bases to trimming and J lost 7 bases; unmatched junction nucleotides: 6. This CDR3 has 14 residues. CDR1 WSHSY and CDR2 SAAADI come from the germline V gene. The CDR3 DNA reads TGCGCCAGCAGTGTTTACGGGGGGGCGAATGAGCAGTTCTTC. This encodes CASSVYGGANEQFF.

This clone was recorded once. The genes are TRBV7-6 and TRBJ2-7; D is possibly TRBD1 (6 bases). Germline V gene data show CDR1 as SGHVS and CDR2 as FNYEAQ. V lost 2 bases and J 2 bases, leaving 13 bases between the germline ends. The CDR3 extends over 15 amino acids. CDR3 sequence: CASSLYPRGPYEQYF. The CDR3 region has the DNA TGTGCCAGCAGCTTATATCCCAGGGGCCCCTACGAGCAGTACTTC.

The CDR3 sequence is CASSPGGRNTEAFF. CDR3 DNA: TGTGCCAGCAGCCCTGGCGGGCGGAACACTGAAGCTTTCTTT. This rearrangement joins TRBV7-8 to TRBJ1-1; D gene unclear. The CDR3 consists of 14 residues. The V gene's germline CDR1 is SGHVS and CDR2 FQNEAQ. V gave up 5 bases and J gave up 1 base, with 11 bases separating them.

This clone was seen only once. V usage is TRBV4-1 and J usage is TRBJ2-5, with 8 bases aligning to TRBD2. The CDR3 sequence is 15 residues long. V gave up 6 bases and J gave up 1 base; unmatched junction bases: 7. CDR1 and CDR2 (germline): MGHRA, YSYEKL. Here the CDR3 DNA reads TGCGCCAGCAGGAGGATAGCGGGGCCCCAAGAGACCCAGTACTTC. Protein: CASRRIAGPQETQYF.

This rearrangement joins TRBV3-1 (or the pseudogene TRBV3-2) to TRBJ2-7, with TRBD2 matching over 7 bases. With V trimmed by 0 bases and J by 1 base, 9 bases remained unmatched. Germline loops: CDR1 LGHDT, CDR2 YNNKEL (reference sequence). CDR3 length equals 17 residues. In nucleotides, the CDR3 is TGTGCCAGCAGCCAAGATAGTCTAGCGGTTCGATCCTACGAGCAGTACTTC. This gives the protein CASSQDSLAVRSYEQYF.